This TCR beta chain originates from a study of T-cell memory formation after mild COVID-19. Findings and caveats of the study: Mostly located in CM and EM were contracting CD4+ clones, with contracting CD8+ clones located in EMRA.

5'RACE with constant-segment primers yielded barcoded, UMI-tagged TCR alpha and TCR beta cDNA libraries. MiXCR, run by TCRdb on the 5' RACE reads, gives a single entry per CDR3 protein. The sample holds about 47,000 distinct CDR3 sequences, 7.5% to 10% seen once. In this sample, this clonotype is medium-sized. The target antigen is unknown. This sequence originates from an adult woman who had mild COVID-19 (a few samples of this study predate the infection). Cell type and time point are not known. The material sequenced was PBMCs or a T cell subset sorted from them (not recorded which).

The chain's CDR3 is CASSPGGATEAFF. The CDR3 DNA sequence: TGTGCCAGCAGCCCAGGGGGCGCGACTGAAGCTTTCTTT. The chain recombines TRBV7-2 with TRBJ1-1; 8 bases are a match to TRBD1. In germline, CDR1 is SGHTA, CDR2 FQGNSA. V lost 5 bases and J lost 5; bases outside the gene matches: 4. The CDR3 totals 13 residues.